Here is one TCR beta chain with its context. There is no known antigen for this receptor. The record has no base qualities; no much larger clone is one base away. The data were obtained in a study of CD8 T cells in Susac syndrome (dated by TCRdb to the late 2010s). At the level of the whole study: The study used repertoire sequencing to test whether antigen drove CD8+ T cell activation and differentiation in Susac syndrome.

RNA was extracted using the RNeasy kit, and about 0.45 to 1 ug of the RNA was reverse transcribed with random hexamers. TCR beta CDR3 regions were amplified with the immunoSEQ multiplex PCR assay covering 54 Vbeta and 13 Jbeta segments. PCR amplification bias was corrected using a synthetic template baseline for primer optimization and computational correction. As for the original processing: Reads were assigned to V, D and J genes according to IMGT and analyzed in immunoSEQ Analyzer, with only productive sequences retained. To calculate clonality, Shannon entropy was normalized by log2 of the number of productive unique sequences and then subtracted from one. Public and private clones were assessed among the 100 most prevalent clones of each patient and control. Clones were defined as Susac-specific if absent from the healthy and MS cohorts, from under 1,200 published viral clones and from other ImmuneACCESS disease sequences. TCRdb reworked the public reads: Q25 trimming with fastp, MiXCR clone assembly, productive beta chains retained. A single entry per CDR3 protein holds the most common genes and DNA from its merged rows. Here the V and J calls rest on TCRdb's processing, not on the authors' analysis. The sample table shows about 160,000 distinct CDR3 sequences, and roughly 95% are seen once. About 0.14% of the sample goes to the ten largest clones.

Peripheral blood CD8+ and CD4+ T cells from healthy donors, Susac syndrome patients and multiple sclerosis patients were profiled by high-throughput TCR beta sequencing. Healthy donors were age- and sex-matched controls. Bulk CD8+ and CD4+ T cells were purified by magnetic negative isolation, while CD8+ TEMRA cells were enriched using FACS. Blood was drawn into EDTA tubes, processed within 24 hours, and PBMCs were isolated by density gradient centrifugation. PBMCs intended for TCR sequencing were cryopreserved in liquid nitrogen and were subsequently thawed in a 37 degrees C water bath. A purity of at least 90% was achieved for sorted or isolated CD4+, CD8+ and CD8+ TEMRA cells. The study at large found these results: The TCR sequencing and HLA analysis was acknowledged to have included a relatively small number of individuals.

V and J lose 3 bases and 5 bases, and a span of 10 bases separates them. The CDR3 starts with the cysteine, ends with the phenylalanine, and has 13 residues. The kept DNA is CDR3 alone, 39 bases in frame from the first base. As encoded in the germline V gene, CDR1 is KGHSH while CDR2 is LQKENI. Source material: CD4+ T cells from PBMCs. This clonotype was sampled from a human donor in good health. The rearranged chain carries TRBV18 and TRBJ2-5; the D region possibly corresponds to TRBD1 (6 bases align). The nucleotide sequence is given as TGTGCCAGCTCACCGGGGGCGGAGGAGACCCAGTACTTC. The resulting protein is CASSPGAEETQYF.